This T cell receptor (beta chain) was obtained from a study of cytomegalovirus exposure and HLA in healthy donors. Primers for the PCR totalled 60 Vbeta and 13 Jbeta. In the original processing: In a later analysis, around 10 million of tens of millions of unique beta chains occurred in at least two donors. The assay was immunoSEQ multiplex PCR, and TCRdb's table has in-frame clones only and misses some. For V, J and clone size, that table is used; D and trimming come from the DNA. Of about 190,000 clones in the sample, around three quarters were seen once. The study's findings and limits: Sequencing likely generated an artifact that appeared as a cluster of highly shared sequence variants. Within a later analysis, the majority of CMV-associated TCR beta chains appeared HLA-restricted.

Germline V gene data show CDR1 as SGHNT and CDR2 as YYREEE (reference sequence). The CDR3 sequence is 14 residues long. V was cut by 0 bases and J by 6 bases, with 11 bases left in between. For this clone: Its cognate antigen is unknown.

The chain links TRBV5-4 to TRBJ2-3; no reliable D call. Material for sequencing was PBMCs. This TCR came from a woman aged 25 to 39 in good health and CMV-seropositive. The DNA of the CDR3 is TGTGCCAGCAGCTTGGGCACCAACTCGGATACGCAGTATTTT. It specifies CASSLGTNSDTQYF.